Sequencing of this T cell receptor beta chain was carried out in a study of blood T cell repertoires in COVID-19. For this clone: The junction departs from germline at one end; a sequencing error may be responsible.

Germline lookup yields CDR1 GTSNPN and CDR2 SVGIG (reference sequence). This CDR3 region has 11 residues. Repertoires were generated with immunoSEQ multiplex PCR, while TCRdb's copy carries only in-frame clones and drops some. Among fewer than 250,000 clones listed, about 83% were seen once. Sequenced: peripheral blood. This receptor was identified in a man aged 50 to 59 with acute or convalescent COVID-19. The chain recombines TRBV30 with TRBJ1-1; TRBD1 aligns across 8 bases. The CDR3 region has the DNA TGTGCCTGGAGTTTGACAGGGGTTATACTCTTT. It is translated as CAWSLTGVILF.